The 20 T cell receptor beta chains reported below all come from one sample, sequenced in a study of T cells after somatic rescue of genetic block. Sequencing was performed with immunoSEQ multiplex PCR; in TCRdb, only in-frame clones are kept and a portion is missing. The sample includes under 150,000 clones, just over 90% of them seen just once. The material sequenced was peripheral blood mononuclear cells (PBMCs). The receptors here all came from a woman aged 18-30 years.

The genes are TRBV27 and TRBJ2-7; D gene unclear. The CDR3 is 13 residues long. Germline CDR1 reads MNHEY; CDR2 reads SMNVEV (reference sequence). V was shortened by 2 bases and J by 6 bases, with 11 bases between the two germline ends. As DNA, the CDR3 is TGTGCCAGCAGTTTAAAGGTCTGGGCCGAGCAGTACTTC. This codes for CASSLKVWAEQYF.

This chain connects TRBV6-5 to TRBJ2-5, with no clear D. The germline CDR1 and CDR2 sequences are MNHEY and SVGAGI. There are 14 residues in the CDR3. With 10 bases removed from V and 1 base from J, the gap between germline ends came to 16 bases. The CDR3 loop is CATRRAGFQETQYF. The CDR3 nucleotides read TGTGCCACCCGCCGGGCAGGATTCCAAGAGACCCAGTACTTC.

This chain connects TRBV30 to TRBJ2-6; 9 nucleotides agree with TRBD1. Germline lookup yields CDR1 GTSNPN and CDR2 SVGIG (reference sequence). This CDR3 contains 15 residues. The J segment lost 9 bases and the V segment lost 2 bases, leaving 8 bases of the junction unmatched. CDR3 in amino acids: CAWSRTKGQGNVLTF. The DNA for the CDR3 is TGTGCCTGGAGTCGTACCAAGGGACAGGGCAACGTCCTGACTTTC.

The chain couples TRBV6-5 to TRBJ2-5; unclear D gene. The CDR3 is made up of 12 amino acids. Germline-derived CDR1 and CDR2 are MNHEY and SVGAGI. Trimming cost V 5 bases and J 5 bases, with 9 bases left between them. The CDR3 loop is CASSPGRETQYF. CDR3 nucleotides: TGTGCCAGCAGTCCAGGTCGGGAGACCCAGTACTTC.

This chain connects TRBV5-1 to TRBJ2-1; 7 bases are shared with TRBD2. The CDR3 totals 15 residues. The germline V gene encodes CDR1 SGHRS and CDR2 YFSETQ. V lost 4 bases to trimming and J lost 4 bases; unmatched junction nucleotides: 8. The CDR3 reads CASSQIRGGYNEQFF. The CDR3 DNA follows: TGCGCCAGCAGCCAGATACGCGGGGGATACAATGAGCAGTTCTTC.

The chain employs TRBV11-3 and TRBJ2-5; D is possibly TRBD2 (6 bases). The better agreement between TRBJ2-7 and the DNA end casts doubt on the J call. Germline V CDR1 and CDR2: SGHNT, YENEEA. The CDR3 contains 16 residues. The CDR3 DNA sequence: TGTGCCAGCAGCCCCATGGGGCGGGGCGGCTCCTACGAGCAGTACTTC. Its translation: CASSPMGRGGSYEQYF.

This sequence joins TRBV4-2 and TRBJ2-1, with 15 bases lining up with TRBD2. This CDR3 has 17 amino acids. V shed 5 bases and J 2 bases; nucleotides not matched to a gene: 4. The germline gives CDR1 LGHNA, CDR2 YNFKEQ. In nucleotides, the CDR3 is TGTGCCAGCAGCTGGGGACTAGCGGGGGGCACCTACAATGAGCAGTTCTTC. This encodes CASSWGLAGGTYNEQFF.

The chain's CDR3 is CASSTPPYNEQFF. In nucleotides, the CDR3 is TGTGCCAGCAGCACTCCTCCCTACAATGAGCAGTTCTTC. The rearrangement joins TRBV7-2 to TRBJ2-1; D gene ambiguous. V was shortened by 5 bases and J by 2 bases, with 7 bases between the two germline ends. Germline V gene lookup returns CDR1 SGHTA and CDR2 FQGNSA. The CDR3 length is 13 residues.

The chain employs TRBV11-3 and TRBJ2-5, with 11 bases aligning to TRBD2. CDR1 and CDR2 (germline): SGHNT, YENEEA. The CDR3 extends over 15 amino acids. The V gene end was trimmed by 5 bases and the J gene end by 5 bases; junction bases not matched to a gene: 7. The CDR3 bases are TGTGCCAGCAGCCCTAGGACTAGCGGGTTCGAGACCCAGTACTTC. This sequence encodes CASSPRTSGFETQYF.

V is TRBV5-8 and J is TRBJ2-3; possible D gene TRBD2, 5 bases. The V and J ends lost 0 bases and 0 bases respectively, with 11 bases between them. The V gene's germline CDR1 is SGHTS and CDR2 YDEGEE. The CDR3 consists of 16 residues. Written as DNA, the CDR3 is TGTGCCAGCAGCTTGGTAGTCTGGACTAGCACAGATACGCAGTATTTT. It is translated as CASSLVVWTSTDTQYF.

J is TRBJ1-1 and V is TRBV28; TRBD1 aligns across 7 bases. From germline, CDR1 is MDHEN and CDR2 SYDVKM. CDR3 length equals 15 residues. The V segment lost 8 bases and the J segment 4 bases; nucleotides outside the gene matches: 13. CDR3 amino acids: CASLWGEGASTEAFF. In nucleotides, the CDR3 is TGTGCCAGCCTCTGGGGGGAGGGGGCGAGCACTGAAGCTTTCTTT. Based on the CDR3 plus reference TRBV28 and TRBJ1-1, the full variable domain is DVKVTQSSRYLVKRTGEKVFLECVQDMDHENMFWYRQDPGLGLRLIYFSYDVKMKEKGDIPEGYSVSREKKERFSLILESASTNQTSMYLCASLWGEGASTEAFFGQGTRLTVV.

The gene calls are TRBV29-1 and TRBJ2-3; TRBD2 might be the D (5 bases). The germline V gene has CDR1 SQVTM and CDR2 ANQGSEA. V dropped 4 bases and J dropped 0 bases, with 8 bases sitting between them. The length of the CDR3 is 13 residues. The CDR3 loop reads CSVVSGSTDTQYF. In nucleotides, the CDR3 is TGCAGCGTTGTCAGCGGCAGCACAGATACGCAGTATTTT.

The CDR3 DNA is TGCGCCAGCAGTAAGGGTGACAGGGGGCATAACTATGGCTACACCTTC. Protein: CASSKGDRGHNYGYTF. The chain employs TRBV5-1 and TRBJ1-2; TRBD1 aligns across 10 bases. This CDR3 is built from 16 residues. The trim removed 5 bases at V and 1 base at J, leaving 8 bases unmatched. The V gene's germline CDR1 is SGHRS and CDR2 YFSETQ.

This chain's CDR3 is CASSPPLNEQFF. Written as DNA, the CDR3 is TGTGCCAGCAGCCCCCCCCTAAATGAGCAGTTCTTC. This chain uses TRBV9 with TRBJ2-1, with no clear D. The V end lost 4 bases, the J end lost 7 bases, and 9 bases lay between the germline ends. The germline CDR1 and CDR2 sequences are SGDLS and YYNGEE. The CDR3 loop spans 12 amino acids.

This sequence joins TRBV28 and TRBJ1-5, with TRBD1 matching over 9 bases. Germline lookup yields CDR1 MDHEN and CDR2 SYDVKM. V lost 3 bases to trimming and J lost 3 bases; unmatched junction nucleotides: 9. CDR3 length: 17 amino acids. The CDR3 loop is CASSFRGTGRVNQPQHF. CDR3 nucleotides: TGTGCCAGCAGTTTCAGGGGGACAGGGAGAGTCAATCAGCCCCAGCATTTT.

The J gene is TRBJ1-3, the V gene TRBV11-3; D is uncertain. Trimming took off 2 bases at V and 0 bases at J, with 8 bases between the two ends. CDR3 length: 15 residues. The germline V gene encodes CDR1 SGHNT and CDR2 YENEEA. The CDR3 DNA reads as TGTGCCAGCAGCTTACGGGTTAACTCTGGAAACACCATATATTTT. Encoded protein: CASSLRVNSGNTIYF.

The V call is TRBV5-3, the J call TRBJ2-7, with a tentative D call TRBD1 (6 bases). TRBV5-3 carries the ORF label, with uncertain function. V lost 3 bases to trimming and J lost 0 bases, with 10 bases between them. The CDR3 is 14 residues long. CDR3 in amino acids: CARSSRQASYEQYF. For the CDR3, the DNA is TGTGCCAGAAGCTCCAGACAGGCCTCCTACGAGCAGTACTTC.

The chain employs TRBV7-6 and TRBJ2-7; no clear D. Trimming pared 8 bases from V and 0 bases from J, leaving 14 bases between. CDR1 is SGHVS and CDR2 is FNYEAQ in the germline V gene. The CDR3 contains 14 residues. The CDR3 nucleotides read TGTGCCAGCGTAAAGGGCCCGACCTCCTACGAGCAGTACTTC. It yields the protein CASVKGPTSYEQYF.

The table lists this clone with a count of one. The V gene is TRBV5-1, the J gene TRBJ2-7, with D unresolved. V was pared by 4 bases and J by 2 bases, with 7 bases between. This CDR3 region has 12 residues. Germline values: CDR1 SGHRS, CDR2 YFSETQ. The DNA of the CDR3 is TGCGCCAGCAGCGTGGGGACCTACGAGCAGTACTTC. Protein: CASSVGTYEQYF.

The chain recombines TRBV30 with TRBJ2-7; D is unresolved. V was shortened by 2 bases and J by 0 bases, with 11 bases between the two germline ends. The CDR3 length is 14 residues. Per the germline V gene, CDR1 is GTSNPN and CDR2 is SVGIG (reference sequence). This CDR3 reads CAWSPSPGSYEQYF. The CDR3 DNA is TGTGCCTGGAGTCCCTCTCCAGGCTCCTACGAGCAGTACTTC.